The 18 T cell receptor beta chains below were found in one sample sequenced in a study of blood T cells in healthy people across ages. Through a sample-barcoded 5' primer and a J-beta primer mix, a second PCR was run for roughly 7 to 12 cycles. TCRdb processed the 5' RACE reads anew with MiXCR; each CDR3 protein has one entry. Of 1 million to 1.2 million distinct CDR3 sequences listed, roughly two fifths are singletons. Sequenced input: blood. The receptor source for this set is a man younger than 35 in good health.

This clonotype was counted many times. The chain combines TRBV11-2 with TRBJ2-1; unclear D gene. CDR3 length: 11 residues. The V end was cut by 3 bases, the J end by 9 bases, with 6 bases between. Germline V lookup: CDR1 SGHAT, CDR2 FQNNGV. CDR3 residues: CASSFSGEQFF. The CDR3 coding sequence is TGTGCCAGCAGCTTCTCTGGTGAGCAGTTCTTC. The full variable domain, its missing parts supplied by reference TRBV11-2 and TRBJ2-1, is EAGVAQSPRYKIIEKRQSVAFWCNPISGHATLYWYQQILGQGPKLLIQFQNNGVVDDSQLPKDRFSAERLKGVDSTLKIQPAKLEDSAVYLCASSFSGEQFFGPGTRLTVL.

V and J are TRBV11-1 and TRBJ2-7, with D maybe TRBD2 (5 bases). The V and J ends lost 2 bases and 0 bases respectively, with 20 bases between them. This CDR3 is 18 amino acids long. CDR1 and CDR2 from the germline V gene are SGHAT and FQDESV (reference sequence). CDR3 sequence: CASSLFWTGTFSSYEQYF. The CDR3 DNA reads TGTGCCAGCAGCTTATTCTGGACGGGAACATTTAGCTCCTACGAGCAGTACTTC.

This clonotype has a count of ten or more. V usage is TRBV20-1 and J usage is TRBJ2-1, with D possibly TRBD2 on 6 matching bases. V was pared by 3 bases and J by 3 bases, with 6 bases between. Germline V gene lookup returns CDR1 DFQATT and CDR2 SNEGSKA (reference sequence). The CDR3 loop spans 12 amino acids. The CDR3 DNA sequence: TGCAGTGCTAGCGGGGGCTACAATGAGCAGTTCTTC. This sequence encodes CSASGGYNEQFF.

This clonotype appeared many times. V usage is TRBV27 and J usage is TRBJ2-7, with 7 positions matching TRBD1. The CDR3 is made up of 15 amino acids. The germline CDR1 and CDR2 sequences are MNHEY and SMNVEV (reference sequence). J lost 4 bases, V lost 4 bases, and 10 bases had no gene match. The CDR3 coding sequence is TGTGCCAGCAGTTCCCTCGAAGGGGGCGGTTACGAGCAGTACTTC. Amino acids: CASSSLEGGGYEQYF.

The V call is TRBV20-1, the J call TRBJ2-1; TRBD1 might be the D (5 bases). There are 15 residues in the CDR3. Germline V CDR1 and CDR2: DFQATT, SNEGSKA (reference sequence). V was cut by 1 base and J by 2 bases, with 12 bases left in between. CDR3 sequence (DNA): TGCAGTGCTAGAGGTCGGCAGGGTACCTACAATGAGCAGTTCTTC. Translation gives CSARGRQGTYNEQFF.

This clonotype was detected only a few times. CDR3 DNA: TGCGCCAGCAGCCAAGGCGGGGGGGCCTGCAATGAGCAGTTCTTC. It specifies CASSQGGGACNEQFF. The rearrangement links TRBV4-1 to TRBJ2-1, with 9 bases lining up with TRBD2. CDR1 MGHRA and CDR2 YSYEKL come from the germline V gene. The length of the CDR3 is 15 residues. Losses at the gene ends were 1 base for V and 6 bases for J; bases not matched to a gene: 4.

The chain uses TRBV3-1 and TRBJ1-1; D ambiguous. Germline loops: CDR1 LGHDT, CDR2 YNNKEL (reference sequence). V lost 1 base to trimming and J lost 5 bases, with 8 bases between them. There are 13 residues in the CDR3. The CDR3 loop reads CASSQAEVTEAFF. CDR3 in DNA: TGTGCCAGCAGCCAAGCCGAAGTTACTGAAGCTTTCTTT.

The V and J genes are TRBV4-1 and TRBJ1-1, with a possible D match to TRBD1 (5 bases). V lost 6 bases to trimming and J lost 1 base, with 12 bases between them. The CDR3 has 14 amino acids. Per germline, CDR1 MGHRA and CDR2 YSYEKL. The CDR3 protein is CASRGLPRNTEAFF. The CDR3 DNA reads TGCGCCAGCAGGGGGCTTCCGAGGAACACTGAAGCTTTCTTT.

The chain uses TRBV14 and TRBJ2-7, with 9 bases fitting TRBD1. Losses at the gene ends were 1 base for V and 7 bases for J; bases not matched to a gene: 26. CDR3 length: 21 amino acids. The germline CDR1 and CDR2 sequences are SGHDN and FVKESK. For the CDR3, the DNA is TGTGCCAGCAGCCAAGTACACCCTGGACAGGGGAGCGAGAGGCGTTTGAATGAGCAGTACTTC. Translated, it gives CASSQVHPGQGSERRLNEQYF.

On this clonotype itself: A much larger clone differs from this one at a single base, so this may be a read error. CDR3 amino acids: CASSYTRTDREERYEQYF. CDR3 nucleotide sequence: TGTGCCAGCAGCTATACCCGGACCGACAGGGAAGAAAGATACGAGCAGTACTTC. The rearrangement links TRBV6-2 or TRBV6-3 to TRBJ2-7; 7 bases align to TRBD1. This CDR3 spans 18 amino acids. CDR1 and CDR2 from the germline V gene are MNHEY and SVGEGT. Losses at the gene ends were 6 bases for V and 4 bases for J; bases not matched to a gene: 21.

The V and J genes are TRBV4-1 and TRBJ2-5; D is unresolved. The germline V and J ends were trimmed by 5 bases and 4 bases, with 11 bases remaining between them. This CDR3 has 13 residues. CDR1 is MGHRA, CDR2 YSYEKL, per germline. The CDR3, as DNA: TGCGCCAGCAGCTTTTCTCCGGGAGAGACCCAGTACTTC. Its protein product is CASSFSPGETQYF.

The chain has TRBV5-1 and TRBJ2-3; 12 bases are a match to TRBD2. V gave up 6 bases and J gave up 0 bases; unmatched junction bases: 8. Germline V gives CDR1 SGHRS, CDR2 YFSETQ. The CDR3 loop spans 17 amino acids. The CDR3, as DNA: TGCGCCAGCAAGAGACTAGCGGGGGATTCTAGCACAGATACGCAGTATTTT. It translates to CASKRLAGDSSTDTQYF.

This clonotype was counted between two and nine times. The chain employs TRBV20-1 and TRBJ2-7; D possibly matches TRBD1 or TRBD2 (5 bases each). CDR3 length: 12 amino acids. V was shortened by 0 bases and J by 5 bases, with 8 bases between the two germline ends. Germline V lookup: CDR1 DFQATT, CDR2 SNEGSKA (reference sequence). CDR3 nucleotides: TGCAGTGCTAGAGATCGAGGGGACGAGCAGTACTTC. Translation: CSARDRGDEQYF.

The gene calls are TRBV7-2 and TRBJ1-2; tentatively, D is TRBD1 (5 bases). There are 14 residues in the CDR3. V was pared by 2 bases and J by 5 bases, with 12 bases between. Germline V CDR1 and CDR2: SGHTA, FQGNSA. CDR3 region: CASSLRVEGYGYTF. The CDR3 DNA sequence: TGTGCCAGCAGCTTAAGGGTAGAGGGGTATGGCTACACCTTC.

This clonotype came up a few times. This rearrangement joins TRBV10-3 to TRBJ1-2; D is ambiguous. Trimming removed 8 bases at V and 6 bases at J, with 7 bases between. The CDR3 runs to 10 residues. Germline-derived CDR1 and CDR2 are ENHRY and SYGVKD. The CDR3, as DNA: TGTGCCATCGAGCCCGATGGCTACACCTTC. Translated, it gives CAIEPDGYTF.

This clonotype occurred a few times. The chain combines TRBV20-1 with TRBJ2-4, with 8 bases identical to TRBD2. V shed 5 bases and J 5 bases; nucleotides not matched to a gene: 11. The CDR3 sequence is 15 residues long. Germline values: CDR1 DFQATT, CDR2 SNEGSKA (reference sequence). DNA of the CDR3: TGCAGTGCTCCGTCGTCCCGGGAGGGGGAAAACATTCAGTACTTC. Translation gives CSAPSSREGENIQYF.

The chain links TRBV10-3 to TRBJ1-2; D possibly corresponds to TRBD1 (5 bases). V lost 3 bases and J 4 bases, leaving 18 bases between the germline ends. The germline gives CDR1 ENHRY, CDR2 SYGVKD. The length of the CDR3 is 16 residues. The CDR3 DNA reads TGTGCCATCAGTGATTTCTCGACAGCTACCTTCTATGGCTACACCTTC. Protein sequence: CAISDFSTATFYGYTF.

The chain couples TRBV5-5 to TRBJ1-6, with TRBD1 as a possible D gene (6 bases). CDR1 is SGHKS and CDR2 is YYEKEE in the germline V gene (reference sequence). CDR3 length equals 15 residues. V shed 0 bases and J shed 5 bases, with 9 bases lying between them. CDR3 protein: CASSLVRDNNSPLHF. DNA of the CDR3: TGTGCCAGCAGCTTGGTCAGGGACAATAATTCACCCCTCCACTTT.